Following are 8 T cell receptor beta chains from one sample sequenced in a study of CD8+CD57+ T cells in acquired aplastic anemia. Genomic DNA, the template, was used for profiling of the TCR beta VDJ and CDR3. TCRdb re-derived calls from the reads in MiXCR, one entry per CDR3 protein. Of around 170,000 distinct CDR3 sequences listed, just over 45% are singletons. Sequenced input: sorted CD4+, CD8+, or CD8+CD57+ T cells (not recorded which) from PBMCs. These receptors came from a human donor in good health.

The rearrangement links TRBV9 to TRBJ2-7; tentatively, D is TRBD1 or TRBD2 (6 bases each). There are 13 residues in the CDR3. Germline CDR1 and CDR2: SGDLS and YYNGEE. The germline V and J ends were trimmed by 4 bases and 7 bases, with 15 bases remaining between them. The DNA of the CDR3 is TGTGCCAGCAGCAAGCGCAGGGGAGGAGAGCAGTACTTC. Protein sequence: CASSKRRGGEQYF.

The DNA of the CDR3 is TGCAGGGTCAGGCCGGTGGAGGATGGCTACACCTTC. Translation gives CRVRPVEDGYTF. V and J are TRBV20-1 and TRBJ1-2; D uncertain. The CDR3 runs to 12 residues. From germline, CDR1 is DFQATT and CDR2 SNEGSKA (reference sequence).

This clonotype was recorded at least ten times. This chain joins TRBV5-1 and TRBJ2-5; D perhaps matches TRBD2 (5 bases). V lost 6 bases and J lost 2, with 11 bases in between. CDR3 size: 13 residues. Germline V lookup: CDR1 SGHRS, CDR2 YFSETQ. CDR3 DNA: TGCGCCAGCAAGTCGGAGCGGCAAGAGACCCAGTACTTC. Translating gives CASKSERQETQYF.

The CDR3 DNA sequence: TGTGCCAGCAGCCGGGACGGGCGCGGGAGGGCGGAGGAGCAGTACTTC. This translates into CASSRDGRGRAEEQYF. V usage is TRBV11-1 and J usage is TRBJ2-7; 9 positions match TRBD2. The CDR3 is made up of 16 amino acids. Germline V gene data show CDR1 as SGHAT and CDR2 as FQDESV (reference sequence). V was pared by 5 bases and J by 7 bases, with 15 bases of the junction left unmatched. Together with reference TRBV11-1 and TRBJ2-7, the CDR3 gives the full variable domain: EAEVAQSPRYKITEKSQAVAFWCDPISGHATLYWYRQILGQGPELLVQFQDESVVDDSQLPKDRFSAERLKGVDSTLKIQPAELGDSAMYLCASSRDGRGRAEEQYFGPGTRLTVT.

V is TRBV2 and J is TRBJ1-3; a possible D gene is TRBD1 (6 bases). Germline CDR1 reads SNHLY; CDR2 reads FYNNEI. The CDR3 totals 14 residues. Trimming removed 8 bases from V and 6 bases from J, with 17 bases in between. The chain's CDR3 is CASQAEGGENTIYF. DNA for the CDR3: TGTGCCAGCCAGGCGGAAGGGGGAGAAAACACCATATATTTT.

In this sample, this clonotype turned up once. This rearrangement joins TRBV11-2 to TRBJ2-3; 15 bases are a match to TRBD2. Germline values: CDR1 SGHAT, CDR2 FQNNGV. The V gene end was trimmed by 1 base and the J gene end by 0 bases; junction bases not matched to a gene: 2. This CDR3 region has 18 residues. The CDR3 loop reads CASSLGGLAGGSTDTQYF. CDR3 DNA sequence: TGTGCCAGCAGCTTAGGAGGACTAGCGGGAGGGAGCACAGATACGCAGTATTTT.

In this sample, this clonotype turned up many times. The chain couples TRBV19 to TRBJ1-4; D gene ambiguous. The germline gives CDR1 LNHDA, CDR2 SQIVND (reference sequence). V was cut by 10 bases and J by 6 bases, with 15 bases left in between. The CDR3 covers 13 residues. The CDR3 DNA follows: TGTGCCACCCAAGCGGGTCTCTATGAAAAACTGTTTTTT. Its translation: CATQAGLYEKLFF. The full variable domain, completed using reference TRBV19 and TRBJ1-4, is DGGITQSPKYLFRKEGQNVTLSCEQNLNHDAMYWYRQDPGQGLRLIYYSQIVNDFQKGDIAEGYSVSREKKESFPLTVTSAQKNPTAFYLCATQAGLYEKLFFGSGTQLSVL.

This clonotype occurred many times. The gene calls are TRBV12-5 and TRBJ1-1; the D is unclear. This CDR3 has 15 residues. The germline gives CDR1 LGHNT, CDR2 FRNRAP. V was trimmed by 7 bases and J by 1 base, leaving 16 bases between them. The CDR3 DNA reads TGTGCTAGTGTCCCATCCCCCGGGCCGAACACTGAAGCTTTCTTT. Translating gives CASVPSPGPNTEAFF. The variable domain in full, with the rest retrieved from reference TRBV12-5 and TRBJ1-1, is DARVTQTPRHKVTEMGQEVTMRCQPILGHNTVFWYRQTMMQGLELLAYFRNRAPLDDSGMPKDRFSAEMPDATLATLKIQPSEPRDSAVYFCASVPSPGPNTEAFFGQGTRLTVV.